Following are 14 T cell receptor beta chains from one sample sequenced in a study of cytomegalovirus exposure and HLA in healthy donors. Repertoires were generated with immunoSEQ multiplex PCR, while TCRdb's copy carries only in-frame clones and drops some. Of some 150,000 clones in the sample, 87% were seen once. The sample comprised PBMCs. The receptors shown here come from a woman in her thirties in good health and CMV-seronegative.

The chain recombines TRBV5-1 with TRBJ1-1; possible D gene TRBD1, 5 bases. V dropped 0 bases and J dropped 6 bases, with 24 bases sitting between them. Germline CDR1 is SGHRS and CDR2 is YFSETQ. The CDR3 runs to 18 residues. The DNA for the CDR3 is TGCGCCAGCAGCTTGGGGGGAGGTGGCAGGGAGGCGTCCTCTGAAGCTTTCTTT. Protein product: CASSLGGGGREASSEAFF.

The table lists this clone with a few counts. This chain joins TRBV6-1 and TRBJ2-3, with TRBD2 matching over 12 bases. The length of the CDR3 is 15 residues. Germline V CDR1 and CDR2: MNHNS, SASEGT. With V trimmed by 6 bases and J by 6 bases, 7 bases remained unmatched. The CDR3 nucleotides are TGTGCCAGCAGGGCACTAGCGGGGGGCGGGGATACGCAGTATTTT. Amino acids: CASRALAGGGDTQYF.

CDR3 nucleotides: TGTGCCAGCAGCAGCTCTCGAGTGGGACTCCATGGCTACACCTTC. Its translation is CASSSSRVGLHGYTF. The chain uses TRBV6-5 and TRBJ1-2; tentative D call: TRBD1 (5 bases). The CDR3 runs 15 residues. Trimming left V 6 bases short and J 6 bases short, with 20 bases between. CDR1 and CDR2 from the germline V gene are MNHEY and SVGAGI.

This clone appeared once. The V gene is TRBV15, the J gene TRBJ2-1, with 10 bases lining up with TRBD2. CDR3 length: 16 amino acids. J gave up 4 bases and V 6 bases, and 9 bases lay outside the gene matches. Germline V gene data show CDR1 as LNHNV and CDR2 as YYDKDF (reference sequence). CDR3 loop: CATREFSGGTYNEQFF. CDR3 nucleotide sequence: TGTGCCACCAGAGAATTTAGCGGGGGGACATACAATGAGCAGTTCTTC.

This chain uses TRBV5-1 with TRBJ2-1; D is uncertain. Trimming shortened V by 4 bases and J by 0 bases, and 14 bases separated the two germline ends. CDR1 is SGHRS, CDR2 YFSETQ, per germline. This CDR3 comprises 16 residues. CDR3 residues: CASSGLASSSYNEQFF. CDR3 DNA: TGCGCCAGCAGCGGCCTGGCTTCAAGCTCCTACAATGAGCAGTTCTTC.

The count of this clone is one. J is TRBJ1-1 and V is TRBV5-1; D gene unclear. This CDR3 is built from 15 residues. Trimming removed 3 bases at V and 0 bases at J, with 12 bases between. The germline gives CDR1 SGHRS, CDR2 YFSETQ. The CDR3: CASSSETGLNTEAFF. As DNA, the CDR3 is TGCGCCAGCAGCTCCGAGACGGGTCTGAACACTGAAGCTTTCTTT.

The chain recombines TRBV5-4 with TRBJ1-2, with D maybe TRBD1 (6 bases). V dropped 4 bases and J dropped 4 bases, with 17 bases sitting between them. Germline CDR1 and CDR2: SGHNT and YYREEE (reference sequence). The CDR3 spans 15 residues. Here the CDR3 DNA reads TGTGCCAGCAGCCACCCGACAGGCCTGGGCTATGGCTACACCTTC. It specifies CASSHPTGLGYGYTF.

The CDR3 DNA reads TGCGCCAGCAGGGTTCCAGACAGGGGGCCAGTGGACAATGAGCAGTTCTTC. It encodes CASRVPDRGPVDNEQFF. The V and J genes are TRBV5-1 and TRBJ2-1, with 10 nucleotides matching TRBD1. Germline CDR1 SGHRS, CDR2 YFSETQ. Trimming cost V 5 bases and J 5 bases; bases outside gene matches: 13. The CDR3 loop spans 17 amino acids.

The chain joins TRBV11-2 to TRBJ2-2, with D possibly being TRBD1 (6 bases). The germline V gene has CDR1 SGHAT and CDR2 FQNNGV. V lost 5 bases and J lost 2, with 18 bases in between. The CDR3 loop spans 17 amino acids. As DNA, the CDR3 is TGTGCCAGCAGCCTCATTACCGGGACACGAAACACCGGGGAGCTGTTTTTT. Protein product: CASSLITGTRNTGELFF.

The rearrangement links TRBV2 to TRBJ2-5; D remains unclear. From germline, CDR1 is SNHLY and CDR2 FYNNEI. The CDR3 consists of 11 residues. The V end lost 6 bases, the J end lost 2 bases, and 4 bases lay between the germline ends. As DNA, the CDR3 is TGTGCCAGCAGCCCACAAGAGACCCAGTACTTC. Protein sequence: CASSPQETQYF.

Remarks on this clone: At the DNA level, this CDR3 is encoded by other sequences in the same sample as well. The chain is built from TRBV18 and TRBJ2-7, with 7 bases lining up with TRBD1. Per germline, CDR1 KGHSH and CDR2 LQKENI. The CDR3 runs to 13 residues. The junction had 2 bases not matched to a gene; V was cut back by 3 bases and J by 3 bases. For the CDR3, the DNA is TGTGCCAGCTCACCTGGGACAGACTACGAGCAGTACTTC. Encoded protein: CASSPGTDYEQYF. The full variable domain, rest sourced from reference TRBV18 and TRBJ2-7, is NAGVMQNPRHLVRRRGQEARLRCSPMKGHSHVYWYRQLPEEGLKFMVYLQKENIIDESGMPKERFSAEFPKEGPSILRIQQVVRGDSAAYFCASSPGTDYEQYFGPGTRLTVT.

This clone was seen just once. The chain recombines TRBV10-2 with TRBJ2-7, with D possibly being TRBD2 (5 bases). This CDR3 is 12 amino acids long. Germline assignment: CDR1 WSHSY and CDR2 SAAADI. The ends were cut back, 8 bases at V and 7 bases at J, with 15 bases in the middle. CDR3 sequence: CASATPRREQYF. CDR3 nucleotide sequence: TGCGCCAGCGCTACTCCTAGGAGGGAGCAGTACTTC.

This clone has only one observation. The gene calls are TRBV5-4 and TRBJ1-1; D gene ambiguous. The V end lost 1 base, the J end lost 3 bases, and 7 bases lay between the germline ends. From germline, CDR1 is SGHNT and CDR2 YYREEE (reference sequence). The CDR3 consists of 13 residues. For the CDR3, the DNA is TGTGCCAGCAGCTTGCAAAGAGACACTGAAGCTTTCTTT. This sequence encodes CASSLQRDTEAFF.

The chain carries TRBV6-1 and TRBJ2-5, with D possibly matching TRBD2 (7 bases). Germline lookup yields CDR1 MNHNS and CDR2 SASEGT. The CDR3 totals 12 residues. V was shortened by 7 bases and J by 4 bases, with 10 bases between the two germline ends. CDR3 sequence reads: CASTGGRETQYF. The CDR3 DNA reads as TGTGCCAGCACCGGGGGGCGAGAGACCCAGTACTTC.